The T cell receptor beta chain described here comes from a study of T cells in Graves' hyperthyroidism and ophthalmopathy. From RNA transcripts, TCR beta CDR3 regions were amplified. In the first-round RT-PCR of the TCR CDR3, the HTBI primer set was used. TCRdb independently ran MiXCR on the multiplex PCR reads; one entry per CDR3 protein. This sample has roughly 250,000 distinct CDR3 sequences, with about 17% found just once. Many counts were recorded for this clonotype. Per the germline V gene, CDR1 is MDHEN and CDR2 is SYDVKM. Trimming took 2 bases from V and 1 from J, leaving 10 bases between them. This CDR3 has 15 amino acids.

Sequencing was carried out using blood. The rearrangement links TRBV28 to TRBJ2-3; D unclear. The receptor comes from a woman aged 18-29 years with Graves' ophthalmopathy. The CDR3 spells CASSLMRIRTDTQYF. The CDR3 bases are TGTGCCAGCAGTTTAATGCGGATTCGCACAGATACGCAGTATTTT.